Each of the 19 T cell receptor beta chains below was sequenced from the same sample in a study of blood T cell repertoires in COVID-19. Profiled with immunoSEQ multiplex PCR; TCRdb holds only in-frame clones, not every one. Of some 270,000 clones listed, approximately 92% are singletons. Source material: peripheral blood. Every receptor here comes from a woman aged 40 to 50 who had recovered from COVID-19.

The chain joins TRBV4-1 to TRBJ1-1; no clear D gene. Germline-derived CDR1 and CDR2 are MGHRA and YSYEKL. CDR3 length equals 17 residues. V lost 4 bases, J lost 5 bases, and 23 bases lay in between. CDR3 nucleotides: TGCGCCAGCAGCCGTCGGGAGCGGGGTCTTCTGGGGACTGAAGCTTTCTTT. Translating gives CASSRRERGLLGTEAFF.

The V gene is TRBV19, the J gene TRBJ1-3; tentatively, D is TRBD1 (6 bases). The CDR3 is 16 residues long. Trimming removed 1 base at V and 0 bases at J, with 10 bases between. Germline CDR1 reads LNHDA; CDR2 reads SQIVND (reference sequence). CDR3 sequence reads: CASSIAGAFSGNTIYF. The CDR3 DNA reads as TGTGCCAGTAGTATAGCAGGGGCCTTCTCTGGAAACACCATATATTTT. Drawing the rest from reference TRBV19 and TRBJ1-3, the complete variable domain is DGGITQSPKYLFRKEGQNVTLSCEQNLNHDAMYWYRQDPGQGLRLIYYSQIVNDFQKGDIAEGYSVSREKKESFPLTVTSAQKNPTAFYLCASSIAGAFSGNTIYFGEGSWLTVV.

The CDR3 loop reads CASSTGTSGTGELFF. Here the CDR3 DNA reads TGTGCCAGTAGTACCGGGACTAGCGGCACCGGGGAGCTGTTTTTT. J is TRBJ2-2 and V is TRBV19; 11 bases are a match to TRBD2. With V trimmed by 4 bases and J by 4 bases, 2 bases remained unmatched. Germline V gives CDR1 LNHDA, CDR2 SQIVND (reference sequence). This CDR3 has 15 residues.

The rearrangement links TRBV2 to TRBJ1-5; 7 bases match TRBD1. V lost 6 bases, J lost 2 bases, and 7 bases stayed unmatched. The CDR3 loop spans 15 amino acids. The germline CDR1 and CDR2 sequences are SNHLY and FYNNEI. The CDR3: CASSTQGVGNQPQHF. The CDR3 DNA follows: TGTGCCAGCAGCACGCAGGGGGTTGGCAATCAGCCCCAGCATTTT.

The V gene is TRBV6-6, the J gene TRBJ2-3, with a tentative D call TRBD2 (6 bases). CDR3 length equals 12 residues. Trimming took 8 bases from V and 5 from J, leaving 11 bases between them. Per the germline V gene, CDR1 is MNHNY and CDR2 is SVGAGI (reference sequence). Written as DNA, the CDR3 is TGTGCCAGCTGTATTAGCGGAGATACGCAGTATTTT. Amino acid sequence: CASCISGDTQYF.

The gene calls are TRBV27 and TRBJ2-1, with TRBD2 matching 11 bases. The J segment lost 15 bases and the V segment lost 1 base, leaving 5 bases of the junction unmatched. This CDR3 has 13 amino acids. The germline V gene encodes CDR1 MNHEY and CDR2 SMNVEV (reference sequence). This CDR3 reads CASSLLAGGPGFF. The CDR3, as DNA: TGTGCCAGCAGTTTATTAGCGGGGGGGCCAGGGTTCTTC.

The rearrangement joins TRBV19 to TRBJ1-5, with D possibly TRBD1 on 5 matching bases. V was trimmed by 6 bases and J by 11 bases, leaving 11 bases between them. Germline V gene data show CDR1 as LNHDA and CDR2 as SQIVND (reference sequence). CDR3 length: 11 residues. CDR3 DNA: TGTGCCAGTAGCCTATCAGGGACCCAGCATTTT. It is translated as CASSLSGTQHF.

The chain carries TRBV11-2 and TRBJ1-1; 8 nucleotides align to TRBD1. J gave up 4 bases and V 4 bases, and 5 bases lay outside the gene matches. The CDR3 has 14 residues. CDR1 SGHAT and CDR2 FQNNGV come from the germline V gene. DNA for the CDR3: TGTGCCAGCAGCTCCGGACAGGGTGGCACTGAAGCTTTCTTT. Its translation is CASSSGQGGTEAFF.

The V and J genes are TRBV5-4 and TRBJ2-3; 9 bases map to TRBD2. In germline, CDR1 is SGHNT, CDR2 YYREEE (reference sequence). The V segment lost 1 base and the J segment 0 bases; nucleotides outside the gene matches: 6. The CDR3 length is 17 residues. This CDR3 reads CASSLTLAGPSTDTQYF. In DNA, the CDR3 is TGTGCCAGCAGCTTGACTCTAGCGGGGCCAAGCACAGATACGCAGTATTTT.

This rearrangement joins TRBV3-1 (or the pseudogene TRBV3-2) to TRBJ2-7, with TRBD2 as a possible D gene (6 bases). CDR3 length: 20 residues. The germline V gene encodes CDR1 LGHDT and CDR2 YNNKEL (reference sequence). Trimming took 1 base from V and 1 from J, leaving 26 bases between them. The CDR3 loop is CASSQATGSGLPGLSYEQYF. CDR3 bases: TGTGCCAGCAGCCAAGCGACGGGGTCGGGACTCCCCGGATTGTCCTACGAGCAGTACTTC.

This chain connects TRBV18 to TRBJ2-2; 8 bases match TRBD2. The CDR3 extends over 17 amino acids. The V gene's germline CDR1 is KGHSH and CDR2 LQKENI. Losses at the gene ends were 0 bases for V and 6 bases for J; bases not matched to a gene: 9. Written as DNA, the CDR3 is TGTGCCAGCTCACCACCTCGACTAGCGTTTGGATCCGGGGAGCTGTTTTTT. Translated, it gives CASSPPRLAFGSGELFF.

The chain combines TRBV29-1 with TRBJ1-5; TRBD1 matches 7 bases. Trimming at V came to 0 bases and at J to 1 base, leaving 0 bases not matched to a gene. This CDR3 comprises 14 residues. Looked up from germline, CDR1 is SQVTM and CDR2 is ANQGSEA. The CDR3, as DNA: TGCAGCGTTGAAGAAGGGGGCAGCAATCAGCCCCAGCATTTT. Amino acids: CSVEEGGSNQPQHF.

This clone showed up just once. The chain combines TRBV27 with TRBJ1-1; D remains unclear. V shed 6 bases and J shed 3 bases, with 11 bases lying between them. This CDR3 has 13 amino acids. Germline assignment: CDR1 MNHEY and CDR2 SMNVEV (reference sequence). The CDR3 region has the DNA TGTGCCAGCAGCCGTACTCGGGACACTGAAGCTTTCTTT. Translation: CASSRTRDTEAFF.

On this clone: One junction end disagrees with the germline gene, perhaps due to a read error. The rearrangement joins TRBV23-1 to TRBJ2-1; 7 bases agree with TRBD1. TRBV23-1 counts as an open reading frame of uncertain function. The CDR3 is 10 residues long. DNA for the CDR3: TGCGCCAGCCCCGGGACAGCCCGTGTCTTC. The encoded protein is CASPGTARVF.

This chain uses TRBV2 with TRBJ2-5; 8 bases match TRBD2. The DNA end favors TRBJ2-7, so the J call may be wrong. This CDR3 region has 18 residues. Germline CDR1 and CDR2: SNHLY and FYNNEI. Written as DNA, the CDR3 is TGTGCCAGCAGCCAGTTCTCGCCACAACGGGGGGGCCTCGACGAGCAGTACTTC. Amino acid sequence: CASSQFSPQRGGLDEQYF.

The DNA for the CDR3 is TGTGCCAGCAGTGAAGTACAGGGTAGGACAGAGACCCAGTACTTC. The encoded protein is CASSEVQGRTETQYF. The rearrangement links TRBV6-1 to TRBJ2-5; D perhaps matches TRBD1 (6 bases). The V end lost 1 base, the J end lost 4 bases, and 13 bases lay between the germline ends. CDR3 length equals 15 residues. The germline V gene has CDR1 MNHNS and CDR2 SASEGT.

This sequence joins TRBV2 and TRBJ2-7; 7 nucleotides line up with TRBD2. V was pared by 8 bases and J by 0 bases, with 13 bases of the junction left unmatched. Germline lookup yields CDR1 SNHLY and CDR2 FYNNEI. The length of the CDR3 is 16 residues. CDR3 nucleotides: TGTGCCAGCCAAAGCTCGGGTAGCGGGTTCTCCTACGAGCAGTACGTC. Protein: CASQSSGSGFSYEQYV.

This clone was observed a few times. The chain combines TRBV30 with TRBJ2-1; 9 nucleotides align to TRBD2. CDR3 length: 15 amino acids. The germline V gene has CDR1 GTSNPN and CDR2 SVGIG (reference sequence). V lost 0 bases to trimming and J lost 6 bases; unmatched junction nucleotides: 6. Here the CDR3 DNA reads TGTGCCTGGAGTGTAGGGGTAGCGGGAGTCAATGAGCAGTTCTTC. Its protein is CAWSVGVAGVNEQFF.

J is TRBJ2-1 and V is TRBV7-3; 7 bases agree with TRBD2. The CDR3 length is 15 residues. With V trimmed by 2 bases and J by 9 bases, 10 bases remained unmatched. CDR1 SGHTA and CDR2 FQGTGA come from the germline V gene. CDR3 coding DNA: TGTGCCAGCAGCTTAGGGGGGGTGGCACGGGTTGAGCAGTTCTTC. This encodes CASSLGGVARVEQFF.